The 2 T cell receptor beta chains in this list originate from one sample, sequenced in a study of T cell changes during pregnancy in multiple sclerosis. Sequencing used immunoSEQ multiplex PCR; TCRdb keeps in-frame clones, though not all of them. Of some 43,000 clones in the sample, roughly 90% were seen once. The sample consisted of peripheral blood, taken in the first trimester of pregnancy. These receptors all come from a female donor in good health, enrolled as a control in a pregnancy study.

This clone was observed once. This chain joins TRBV9 and TRBJ2-7; 10 nucleotides match TRBD1. Germline values: CDR1 SGDLS, CDR2 YYNGEE. Trimming took 4 bases from V and 6 from J; bases not matched to a gene: 10. The CDR3 totals 15 residues. CDR3 coding DNA: TGTGCCAGCAGCCCTCGACAGGGGGCCGCCATCGAGCAGTACTTC. It encodes CASSPRQGAAIEQYF.

This clone was recorded once. Because the CDR3's place on the DNA is in doubt, the DNA is left out and the CDR3 is given as listed by TCRdb. The V and J genes are TRBV28 and TRBJ1-4; the table's D gene call, TRBD1, was not cross checked with the DNA. The CDR3 is 16 amino acids long, termini counted. Germline-derived CDR1 and CDR2 are MDHEN and SYDVKM. CDR3 amino acids: CASSFFGQGFYEKLFF.